This TCR beta chain was sequenced for a study of shared clonotypes between healthy human individuals. Study outcomes and limitations: Sharing across four donors was seen in 4.5% to 6.5% of naive CD4 clonotypes.

Assay: immunoSEQ multiplex PCR; the TCRdb copy retains only in-frame clones and omits some. In the table there are about 1.5 million clones, roughly 96% of which are singletons. This clone came up once. Its antigen remains unidentified. The material sequenced was naive CD4+ T cells sorted from blood. Subset in this sample: CD45RA+ positively selected. The TCR originated in a man aged 30 to 39 in good health.

In nucleotides, the CDR3 is TGTGCCAGCAGCTTATCAACCGGGGAGCTGTTTTTT. It yields the protein CASSLSTGELFF. V usage is TRBV13 and J usage is TRBJ2-2; D uncertain. V lost 2 bases and J lost 5, with 3 bases in between. This CDR3 has 12 residues. The V gene's germline CDR1 is PRHDT and CDR2 FYEKMQ (reference sequence).